This T cell receptor beta chain is drawn from a study of shared clonotypes between healthy human individuals. Study observations and caveats: The study found approximately 5% of naive CD4 clonotypes shared across a few donors. Among non-shared clonotypes, generation probabilities were lower than among those shared by all four donors.

Recent vaccinations or acute infections were absent in the healthy HIV-negative adult donors. CDR1 and CDR2 (germline): MNHNS, SASEGT. Trimming pared 4 bases from V and 5 bases from J, leaving 27 bases between. There are 19 residues in the CDR3. A remark on this clone: Its antigen is not known.

The method was immunoSEQ multiplex PCR; TCRdb's version includes in-frame clones alone and lacks a portion of them. The sample lists approximately 2.3 million clones, more than 80% occurring once. The sequenced sample consisted of naive CD4+ T cells from PBMCs. Subset of the sample: CD45RA+ positively selected. This receptor was obtained from a man between 18 and 35 years old in good health. Some clones in this sample may be carry-over from other donors' samples. This chain uses TRBV6-1 with TRBJ1-5; the D is unclear. CDR3 coding DNA: TGTGCCAGCAGTGGACTGGAGGGATTTAGTGGGATTGTCGATCAGCCCCAGCATTTT. It encodes CASSGLEGFSGIVDQPQHF.